This T cell receptor (beta chain) originates from a study of CD8 T cells in Susac syndrome. CD8+ and CD4+ T cells circulating in blood were sequenced for TCR beta. Healthy donors served as age- and sex-matched controls. TEMRA cells were FACS-enriched, unlike CD8+ and CD4+ T cells, which were negatively isolated. CDR1 ENHRY and CDR2 SYGVKD come from the germline V gene. The CDR3 sequence is 13 residues long. Trimming removed 6 bases at V and 4 bases at J, with 12 bases between. It was with random hexamers that roughly 0.45 to 1 ug RNA was reverse transcribed. An immunoSEQ multiplex PCR generated amplified TCR beta CDR3 products spanning 54 Vbeta and 13 Jbeta. TCRdb re-analysed the immunoSEQ multiplex PCR reads in MiXCR, keeping a single row per CDR3 protein. The repertoire holds about 160,000 distinct CDR3 sequences, approximately 90% seen once, with 0.065% to 0.085% in the top ten.

The chain joins TRBV10-3 to TRBJ1-1, with D perhaps matching TRBD1 (6 bases). Sequencing input: CD4+ T cells from PBMCs. This clonotype originated in a human donor in good health. CDR3: CAIRDRTFTEAFF. The CDR3 DNA is TGTGCCATCAGGGACAGAACCTTCACTGAAGCTTTCTTT.